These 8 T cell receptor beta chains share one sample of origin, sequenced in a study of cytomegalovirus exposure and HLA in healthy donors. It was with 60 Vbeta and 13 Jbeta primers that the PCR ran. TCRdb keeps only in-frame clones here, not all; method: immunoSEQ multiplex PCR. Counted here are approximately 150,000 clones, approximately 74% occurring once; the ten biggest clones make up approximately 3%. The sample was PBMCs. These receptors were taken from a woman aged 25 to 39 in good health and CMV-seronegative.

The CDR3: CASSENRYSAMSSYNEQFF. As DNA, the CDR3 is TGTGCCAGCAGTGAAAACAGATACTCCGCAATGAGCTCCTACAATGAGCAGTTCTTC. The chain joins TRBV6-1 to TRBJ2-1; D unresolved. The CDR3 length is 19 residues. The germline CDR1 and CDR2 sequences are MNHNS and SASEGT. Trimming cost V 2 bases and J 0 bases, with 20 bases left between them.

CDR3 nucleotides: TGTGCCAGCAGCCCCAGGGTCCAAGAGACCCAGTACTTC. Protein sequence: CASSPRVQETQYF. V usage is TRBV7-2 and J usage is TRBJ2-5, with D possibly being TRBD1 (5 bases). CDR3 length equals 13 residues. Between the trimmed V and J ends, which lost 5 bases and 1 base, there was a span of 8 bases. Germline V lookup: CDR1 SGHTA, CDR2 FQGNSA.

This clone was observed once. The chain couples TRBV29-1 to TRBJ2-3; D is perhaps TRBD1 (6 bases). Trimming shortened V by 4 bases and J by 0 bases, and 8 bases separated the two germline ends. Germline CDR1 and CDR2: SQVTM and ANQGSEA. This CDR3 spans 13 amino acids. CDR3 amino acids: CSVGGLSTDTQYF. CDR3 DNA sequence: TGCAGCGTTGGGGGGCTCAGCACAGATACGCAGTATTTT.

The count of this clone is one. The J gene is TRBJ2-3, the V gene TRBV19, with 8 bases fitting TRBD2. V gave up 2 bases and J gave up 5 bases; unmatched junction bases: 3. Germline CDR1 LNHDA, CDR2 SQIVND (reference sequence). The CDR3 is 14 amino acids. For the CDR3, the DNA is TGTGCCAGTAGTATAACAGCGGGAGAAGATACGCAGTATTTT. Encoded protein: CASSITAGEDTQYF.

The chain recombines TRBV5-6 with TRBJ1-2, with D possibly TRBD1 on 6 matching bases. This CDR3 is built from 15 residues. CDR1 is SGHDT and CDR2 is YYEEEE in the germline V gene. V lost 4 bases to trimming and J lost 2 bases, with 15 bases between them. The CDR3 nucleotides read TGTGCCAGCAGCGATACCCGAAGGGGGAACTATGGCTACACCTTC. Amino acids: CASSDTRRGNYGYTF. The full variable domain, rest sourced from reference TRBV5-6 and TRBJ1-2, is DAGVTQSPTHLIKTRGQQVTLRCSPKSGHDTVSWYQQALGQGPQFIFQYYEEEERQRGNFPDRFSGHQFPNYSSELNVNALLLGDSALYLCASSDTRRGNYGYTFGSGTRLTVV.

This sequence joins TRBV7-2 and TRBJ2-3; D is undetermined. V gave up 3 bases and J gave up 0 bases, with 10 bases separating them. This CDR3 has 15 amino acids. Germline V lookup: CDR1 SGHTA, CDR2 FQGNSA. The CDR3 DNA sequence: TGTGCCAGCAGCTTTCGAGGCAGTAGCACAGATACGCAGTATTTT. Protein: CASSFRGSSTDTQYF. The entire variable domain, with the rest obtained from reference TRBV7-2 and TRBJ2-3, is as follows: GAGVSQSPSNKVTEKGKDVELRCDPISGHTALYWYRQSLGQGLEFLIYFQGNSAPDKSGLPSDRFSAERTGGSVSTLTIQRTQQEDSAVYLCASSFRGSSTDTQYFGPGTRLTVL.

The CDR3 loop reads CASSLPKGGTEAFF. The CDR3 nucleotides are TGTGCCAGCAGCCTACCCAAGGGGGGGACTGAAGCTTTCTTT. The chain has TRBV13 and TRBJ1-1, with D possibly TRBD1 on 6 matching bases. Trimming took off 5 bases at V and 5 bases at J, with 15 bases between the two ends. From germline, CDR1 is PRHDT and CDR2 FYEKMQ (reference sequence). The CDR3 extends over 14 amino acids.

Written as DNA, the CDR3 is TGTGCCAGTAGTATATTCTTCGGTTATAGCAATCAGCCCCAGCATTTT. It encodes CASSIFFGYSNQPQHF. The chain combines TRBV19 with TRBJ1-5; D is uncertain. The V gene lost 2 bases and the J gene lost 0 bases, with 11 bases spanning the gap. The CDR3 runs to 16 residues. CDR1 is LNHDA and CDR2 is SQIVND in the germline V gene (reference sequence).